One sample yielded the 20 T cell receptor beta chains listed below, sequenced in a study of patients and donors after allogeneic stem cell transplantation. TCRdb re-analysed the RT-PCR reads in MiXCR, keeping a single row per CDR3 protein. The repertoire holds roughly 960,000 distinct CDR3 sequences, over 15% seen once, with 6% in the top ten. Material: blood, either unsorted or a sorted T cell fraction (not recorded which). These receptors all come from a human donor who was either an allogeneic HSCT recipient or a stem cell or donor lymphocyte infusion donor (not recorded which). It is not recorded whose cells these are; they may come from a transplant donor.

This clonotype showed up just a few times. The chain links TRBV20-1 to TRBJ2-3; tentatively, D is TRBD2 (5 bases). V was cut by 6 bases and J by 2 bases, with 18 bases left in between. From germline, CDR1 is DFQATT and CDR2 SNEGSKA (reference sequence). This CDR3 is built from 15 residues. In DNA, the CDR3 is TGCAGTGCGGAAGGACTCCGCCTTACCACAGATACGCAGTATTTT. Translating it yields CSAEGLRLTTDTQYF.

The chain is built from TRBV14 and TRBJ1-2, with TRBD1 as a possible D gene (5 bases). CDR1 and CDR2 (germline): SGHDN, FVKESK. CDR3 length: 17 amino acids. Trimming took off 0 bases at V and 6 bases at J, with 20 bases between the two ends. Here the CDR3 reads CASSQDALMWGRDGYTF. Here the CDR3 DNA reads TGTGCCAGCAGCCAAGATGCCCTCATGTGGGGGAGGGATGGCTACACCTTC.

This clonotype was observed a few times. This rearrangement joins TRBV29-1 to TRBJ2-7; D possibly corresponds to TRBD2 (6 bases). The CDR3 sequence is 15 residues long. Germline CDR1 is SQVTM and CDR2 is ANQGSEA. V shed 6 bases and J shed 3 bases, with 21 bases lying between them. The CDR3 is CSVGTPAAGSYEQYF. DNA for the CDR3: TGCAGCGTCGGGACCCCAGCCGCCGGGAGCTACGAGCAGTACTTC.

This clonotype was seen a few times. The chain has TRBV15 and TRBJ1-5; D is unresolved. The CDR3 is 17 amino acids. The germline V gene has CDR1 LNHNV and CDR2 YYDKDF (reference sequence). Trimming removed 0 bases from V and 4 bases from J, with 16 bases in between. CDR3 DNA sequence: TGTGCCACCAGCAGAGACGGCCGGGAGGTCGGGAATCAGCCCCAGCATTTT. Translated: CATSRDGREVGNQPQHF.

This clonotype was observed a few times. The V and J genes are TRBV20-1 and TRBJ2-3; no definite D call. V was shortened by 4 bases and J by 14 bases, with 22 bases between the two germline ends. The V gene's germline CDR1 is DFQATT and CDR2 SNEGSKA (reference sequence). The CDR3 has 13 amino acids. The CDR3 nucleotides are TGCAGTGCTACCGAGCCCTTAGGCAGACGTGGGTATTTT. Its translation: CSATEPLGRRGYF.

This clonotype was found a few times. V gene TRBV12-3 or TRBV12-4 combines with J gene TRBJ2-7, with D perhaps assigned TRBD1 or TRBD2 (6 bases each). V shed 2 bases and J shed 6 bases, with 20 bases lying between them. CDR3 length: 16 amino acids. The DNA for the CDR3 is TGTGCCAGCAGTTTACGGGCGGGAAAAGGGGGTCGCGAGCAGTACTTC. As protein: CASSLRAGKGGREQYF.

This clonotype was counted a few times. The V and J genes are TRBV6-2 or TRBV6-3 and TRBJ2-3, with TRBD2 matching 10 bases. The V gene's germline CDR1 is MNHEY and CDR2 SVGEGT. The CDR3 is made up of 15 amino acids. The ends lost 7 bases at V and 2 bases at J; junction bases unmatched: 6. The CDR3: CASNRLAGVTDTQYF. In DNA, the CDR3 is TGTGCCAGCAATCGTCTAGCGGGGGTCACAGATACGCAGTATTTT.

This clonotype has more than one count but fewer than ten. The chain combines TRBV4-3 with TRBJ1-4, with a weak D call TRBD1 (5 bases). The germline V and J ends were trimmed by 0 bases and 0 bases, with 14 bases remaining between them. Germline V gives CDR1 LGHNA, CDR2 YSLEER. The CDR3 has 18 amino acids. CDR3 sequence (DNA): TGCGCCAGCAGCCAAGATTGGGGCAGGGTGGCAACTAATGAAAAACTGTTTTTT. Protein: CASSQDWGRVATNEKLFF.

J is TRBJ2-1 and V is TRBV5-1; TRBD2 matches 10 bases. This CDR3 is 14 amino acids long. Germline assignment: CDR1 SGHRS and CDR2 YFSETQ. The trim removed 0 bases at V and 12 bases at J, leaving 6 bases unmatched. This CDR3 is CASSLDPSGGGQFF. The DNA of the CDR3 is TGCGCCAGCAGCTTGGACCCTAGCGGGGGAGGGCAGTTCTTC.

This clonotype was picked up many times. The chain is built from TRBV12-3 or TRBV12-4 and TRBJ1-5, with TRBD1 identical over 8 bases. Trimming at V came to 6 bases and at J to 3 bases, leaving 1 base not matched to a gene. The CDR3 loop spans 13 amino acids. CDR3 amino acids: CASRGQVNQPQHF. CDR3 coding DNA: TGTGCCAGCAGGGGACAGGTCAATCAGCCCCAGCATTTT.

V gene TRBV6-1 combines with J gene TRBJ1-1; TRBD1 matches at 7 bases. This CDR3 is built from 14 residues. Trimming at V came to 2 bases and at J to 5 bases, leaving 5 bases not matched to a gene. Germline assignment: CDR1 MNHNS and CDR2 SASEGT. This CDR3 reads CASSETGVYTEAFF. CDR3 DNA sequence: TGTGCCAGCAGTGAAACAGGGGTTTATACTGAAGCTTTCTTT.

The V and J genes are TRBV7-2 and TRBJ1-5; D is uncertain. V shed 7 bases and J shed 3 bases, with 13 bases lying between them. The germline V gene encodes CDR1 SGHTA and CDR2 FQGNSA. The CDR3 sequence is 14 residues long. For the CDR3, the DNA is TGTGCCAGCACCCCTGGGGATCTCAATCAGCCCCAGCATTTT. Translating gives CASTPGDLNQPQHF.

This clonotype was picked up many times. The genes are TRBV12-3 or TRBV12-4 and TRBJ2-2; tentatively, D is TRBD1 (5 bases). Trimming left V 6 bases short and J 0 bases short, with 14 bases between. This CDR3 has 16 residues. This CDR3 reads CASRRLQASNTGELFF. The CDR3 DNA is TGTGCCAGCAGGAGATTACAGGCTTCGAACACCGGGGAGCTGTTTTTT.

This clonotype was found many times. The V call is TRBV10-3, the J call TRBJ1-1; possible D gene TRBD1, 6 bases. The CDR3 totals 15 residues. Germline-derived CDR1 and CDR2 are ENHRY and SYGVKD. The V end lost 0 bases, the J end lost 1 base, and 9 bases lay between the germline ends. CDR3 nucleotide sequence: TGTGCCATCAGTGAGTCCCTCAGGGGGAACACTGAAGCTTTCTTT. This encodes CAISESLRGNTEAFF.

The chain has TRBV20-1 and TRBJ1-1, with D unresolved. Trimming removed 0 bases from V and 5 bases from J, with 13 bases in between. CDR1 and CDR2 (germline): DFQATT, SNEGSKA (reference sequence). The CDR3 runs to 14 residues. The CDR3: CSARDSRTRTEAFF. CDR3 in DNA: TGCAGTGCTAGAGATTCGCGGACTAGGACTGAAGCTTTCTTT.

The rearrangement joins TRBV5-5 to TRBJ2-2, with TRBD2 matching over 11 bases. CDR1 is SGHKS, CDR2 YYEKEE, per germline (reference sequence). The CDR3 length is 16 residues. V lost 4 bases, J lost 3 bases, and 5 bases stayed unmatched. This chain's CDR3 is CASSRRLAGYTGELFF. Written as DNA, the CDR3 is TGTGCCAGCAGCCGTCGACTAGCGGGATACACCGGGGAGCTGTTTTTT. The full variable domain, in which reference TRBV5-5 and TRBJ2-2 provide the parts outside the CDR3, is DAGVTQSPTHLIKTRGQQVTLRCSPISGHKSVSWYQQVLGQGPQFIFQYYEKEERGRGNFPDRFSARQFPNYSSELNVNALLLGDSALYLCASSRRLAGYTGELFFGEGSRLTVL.

The chain employs TRBV9 and TRBJ1-1, with D hard to call. Germline lookup yields CDR1 SGDLS and CDR2 YYNGEE. There are 14 residues in the CDR3. The V end lost 4 bases, the J end lost 0 bases, and 10 bases lay between the germline ends. The CDR3 sequence: CASSTTGVNTEAFF. The CDR3 nucleotides read TGTGCCAGCAGCACCACCGGGGTGAACACTGAAGCTTTCTTT.

This clonotype has a handful of counts. J is TRBJ1-1 and V is TRBV29-1; a possible D gene is TRBD1 (6 bases). The V gene lost 7 bases and the J gene lost 3 bases, with 12 bases spanning the gap. Germline lookup yields CDR1 SQVTM and CDR2 ANQGSEA. CDR3 size: 12 residues. The CDR3: CSGGKGDTEAFF. In nucleotides, the CDR3 is TGCAGCGGGGGGAAGGGGGACACTGAAGCTTTCTTT.

The gene calls are TRBV7-2 and TRBJ1-4, with TRBD1 matching over 7 bases. Germline trimming cut 5 bases from V and 11 bases from J; bases unmatched to any gene: 8. CDR1 is SGHTA and CDR2 is FQGNSA in the germline V gene. The CDR3 totals 13 residues. Written as DNA, the CDR3 is TGTGCCAGCAGCCCCGAACAGGGGCACAAACTGTTTTTT. This sequence encodes CASSPEQGHKLFF.

This clonotype occurred a few times. The chain employs TRBV20-1 and TRBJ2-2; D gene unclear. This CDR3 spans 13 amino acids. Germline V gene sequence: CDR1 DFQATT, CDR2 SNEGSKA (reference sequence). V lost 5 bases to trimming and J lost 4 bases, with 11 bases between them. The DNA for the CDR3 is TGCAGTGCTTGGTCCCACACCACCGGGGAGCTGTTTTTT. Protein: CSAWSHTTGELFF.